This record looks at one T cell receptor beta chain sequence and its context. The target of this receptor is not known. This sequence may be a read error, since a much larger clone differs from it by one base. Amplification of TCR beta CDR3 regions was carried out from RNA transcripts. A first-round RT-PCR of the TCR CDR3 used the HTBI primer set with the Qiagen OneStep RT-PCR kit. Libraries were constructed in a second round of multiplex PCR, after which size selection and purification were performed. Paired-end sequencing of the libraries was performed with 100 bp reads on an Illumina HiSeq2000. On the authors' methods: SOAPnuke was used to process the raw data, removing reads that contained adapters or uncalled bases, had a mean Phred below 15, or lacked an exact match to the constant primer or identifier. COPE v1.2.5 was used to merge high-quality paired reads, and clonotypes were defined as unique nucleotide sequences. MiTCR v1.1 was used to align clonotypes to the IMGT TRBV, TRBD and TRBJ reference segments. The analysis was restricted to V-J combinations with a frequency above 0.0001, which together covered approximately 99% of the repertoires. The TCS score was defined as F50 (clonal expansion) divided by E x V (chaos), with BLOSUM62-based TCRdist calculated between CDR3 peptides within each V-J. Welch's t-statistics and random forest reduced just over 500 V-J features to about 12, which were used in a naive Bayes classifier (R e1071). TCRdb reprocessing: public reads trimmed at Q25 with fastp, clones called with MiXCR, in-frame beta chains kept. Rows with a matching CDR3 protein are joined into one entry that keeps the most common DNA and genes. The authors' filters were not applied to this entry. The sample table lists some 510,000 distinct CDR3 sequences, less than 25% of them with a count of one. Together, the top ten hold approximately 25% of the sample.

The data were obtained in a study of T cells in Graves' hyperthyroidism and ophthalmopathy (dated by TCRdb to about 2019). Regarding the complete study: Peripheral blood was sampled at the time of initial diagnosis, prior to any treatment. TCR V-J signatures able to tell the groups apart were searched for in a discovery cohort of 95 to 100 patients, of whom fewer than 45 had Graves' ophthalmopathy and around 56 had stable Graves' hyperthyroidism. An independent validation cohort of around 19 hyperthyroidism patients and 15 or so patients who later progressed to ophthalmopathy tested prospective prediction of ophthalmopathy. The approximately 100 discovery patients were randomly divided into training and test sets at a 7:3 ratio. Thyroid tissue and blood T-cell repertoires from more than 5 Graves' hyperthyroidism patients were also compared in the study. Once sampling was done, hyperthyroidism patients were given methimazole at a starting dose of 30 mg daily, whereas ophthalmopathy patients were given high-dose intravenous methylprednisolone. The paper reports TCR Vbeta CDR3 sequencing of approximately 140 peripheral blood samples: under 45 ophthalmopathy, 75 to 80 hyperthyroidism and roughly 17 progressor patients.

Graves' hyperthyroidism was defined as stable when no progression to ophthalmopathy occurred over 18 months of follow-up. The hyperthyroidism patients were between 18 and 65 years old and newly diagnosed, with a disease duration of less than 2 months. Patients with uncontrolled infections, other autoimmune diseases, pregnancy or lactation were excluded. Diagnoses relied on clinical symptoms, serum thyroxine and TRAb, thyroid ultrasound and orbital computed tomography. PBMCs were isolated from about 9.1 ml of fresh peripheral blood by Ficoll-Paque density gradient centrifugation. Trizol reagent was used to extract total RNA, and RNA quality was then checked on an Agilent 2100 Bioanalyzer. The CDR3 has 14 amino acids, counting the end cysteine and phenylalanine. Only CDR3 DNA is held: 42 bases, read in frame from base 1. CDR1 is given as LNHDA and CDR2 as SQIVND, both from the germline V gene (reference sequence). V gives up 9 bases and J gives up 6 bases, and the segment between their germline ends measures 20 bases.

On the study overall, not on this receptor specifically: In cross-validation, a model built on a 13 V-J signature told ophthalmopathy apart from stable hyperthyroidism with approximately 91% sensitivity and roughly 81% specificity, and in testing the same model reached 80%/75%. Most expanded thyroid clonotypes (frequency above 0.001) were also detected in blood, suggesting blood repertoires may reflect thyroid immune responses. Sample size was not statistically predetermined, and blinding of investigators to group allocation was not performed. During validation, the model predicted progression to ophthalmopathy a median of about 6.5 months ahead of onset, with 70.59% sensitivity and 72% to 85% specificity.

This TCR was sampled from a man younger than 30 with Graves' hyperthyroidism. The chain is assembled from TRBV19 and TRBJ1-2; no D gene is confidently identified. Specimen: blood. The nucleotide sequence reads TGTGCCAGCTTGGCCGATTGTAGAGATAATGGCTACACCTTC. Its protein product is CASLADCRDNGYTF. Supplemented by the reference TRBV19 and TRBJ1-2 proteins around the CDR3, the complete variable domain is DGGITQSPKYLFRKEGQNVTLSCEQNLNHDAMYWYRQDPGQGLRLIYYSQIVNDFQKGDIAEGYSVSREKKESFPLTVTSAQKNPTAFYLCASLADCRDNGYTFGSGTRLTVV.